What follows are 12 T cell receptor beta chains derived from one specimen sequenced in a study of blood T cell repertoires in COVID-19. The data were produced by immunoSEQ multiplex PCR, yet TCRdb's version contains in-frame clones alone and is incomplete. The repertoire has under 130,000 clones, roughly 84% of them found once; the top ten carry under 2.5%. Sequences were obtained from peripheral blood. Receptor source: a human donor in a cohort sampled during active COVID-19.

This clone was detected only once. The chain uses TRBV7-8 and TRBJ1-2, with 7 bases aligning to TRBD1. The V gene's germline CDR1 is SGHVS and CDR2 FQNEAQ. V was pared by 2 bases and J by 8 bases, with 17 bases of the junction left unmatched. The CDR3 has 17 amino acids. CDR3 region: CASSLLGQPRPLGGYTF. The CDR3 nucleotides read TGTGCCAGCAGCTTACTGGGACAGCCGCGACCTCTGGGAGGCTACACCTTC. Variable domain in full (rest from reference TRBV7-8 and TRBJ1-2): GAGVSQSPRYKVAKRGQDVALRCDPISGHVSLFWYQQALGQGPEFLTYFQNEAQLDKSGLPSDRFFAERPEGSVSTLKIQRTQQEDSAVYLCASSLLGQPRPLGGYTFGSGTRLTVV.

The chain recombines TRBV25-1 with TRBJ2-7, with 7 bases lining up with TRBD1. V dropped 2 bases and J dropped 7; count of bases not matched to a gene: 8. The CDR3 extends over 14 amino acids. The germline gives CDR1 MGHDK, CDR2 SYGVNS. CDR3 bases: TGTGCCAGCAGTGAAGCAGGGGGTTTGAGGGAGCAGTACTTC. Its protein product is CASSEAGGLREQYF.

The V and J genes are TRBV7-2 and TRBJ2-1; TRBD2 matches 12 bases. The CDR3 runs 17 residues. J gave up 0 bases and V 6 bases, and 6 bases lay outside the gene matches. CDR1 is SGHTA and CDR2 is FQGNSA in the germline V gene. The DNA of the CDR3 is TGTGCCAGCAGACTAGCGGGAGGCCCGAGCTCCTACAATGAGCAGTTCTTC. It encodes CASRLAGGPSSYNEQFF.

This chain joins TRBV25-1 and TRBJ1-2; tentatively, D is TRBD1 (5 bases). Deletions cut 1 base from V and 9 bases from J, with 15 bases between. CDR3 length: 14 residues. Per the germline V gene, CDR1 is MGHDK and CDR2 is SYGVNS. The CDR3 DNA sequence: TGTGCCAGCAGTGAATTCATGGGGCGTATAAGCTACACCTTC. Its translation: CASSEFMGRISYTF.

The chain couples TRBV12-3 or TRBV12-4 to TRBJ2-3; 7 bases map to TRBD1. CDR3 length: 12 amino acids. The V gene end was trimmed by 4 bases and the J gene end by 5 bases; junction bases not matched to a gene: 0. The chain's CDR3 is CASSSGGDTQYF. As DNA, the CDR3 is TGTGCCAGCAGTTCAGGGGGAGATACGCAGTATTTT.

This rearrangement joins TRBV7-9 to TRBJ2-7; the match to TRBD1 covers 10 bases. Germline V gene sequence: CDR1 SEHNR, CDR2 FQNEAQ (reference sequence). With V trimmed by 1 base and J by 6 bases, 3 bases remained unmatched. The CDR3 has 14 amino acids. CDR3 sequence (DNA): TGTGCCAGCAGCTTAGGCGGACAGGGGGTCGAGCAGTACTTC. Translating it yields CASSLGGQGVEQYF.

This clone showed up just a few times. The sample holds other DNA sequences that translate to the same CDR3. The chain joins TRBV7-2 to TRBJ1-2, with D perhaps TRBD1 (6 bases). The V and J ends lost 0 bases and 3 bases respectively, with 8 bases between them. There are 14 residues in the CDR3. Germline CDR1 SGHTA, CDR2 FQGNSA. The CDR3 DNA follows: TGTGCCAGCAGCTTAGCCAAGGGGGACTATGGCTACACCTTC. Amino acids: CASSLAKGDYGYTF.

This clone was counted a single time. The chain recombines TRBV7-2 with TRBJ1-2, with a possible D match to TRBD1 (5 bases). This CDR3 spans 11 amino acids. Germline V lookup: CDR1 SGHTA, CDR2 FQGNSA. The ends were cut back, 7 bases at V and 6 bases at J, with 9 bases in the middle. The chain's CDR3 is CASTPTDGYTF. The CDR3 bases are TGTGCCAGCACCCCGACAGATGGCTACACCTTC.

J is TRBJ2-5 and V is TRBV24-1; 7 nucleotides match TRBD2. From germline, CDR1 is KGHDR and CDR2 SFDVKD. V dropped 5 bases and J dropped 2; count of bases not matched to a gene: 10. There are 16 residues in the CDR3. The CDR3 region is CATSGKSPGGQETQYF. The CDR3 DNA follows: TGTGCCACCAGTGGGAAATCTCCGGGGGGACAAGAGACCCAGTACTTC.

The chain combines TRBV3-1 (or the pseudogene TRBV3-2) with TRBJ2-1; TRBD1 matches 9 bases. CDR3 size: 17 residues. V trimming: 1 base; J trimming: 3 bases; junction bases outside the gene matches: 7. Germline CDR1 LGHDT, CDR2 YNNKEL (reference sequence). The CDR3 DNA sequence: TGTGCCAGCAGCCAAGGTTTCGGGACAGGGAGCTACAATGAGCAGTTCTTC. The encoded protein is CASSQGFGTGSYNEQFF.

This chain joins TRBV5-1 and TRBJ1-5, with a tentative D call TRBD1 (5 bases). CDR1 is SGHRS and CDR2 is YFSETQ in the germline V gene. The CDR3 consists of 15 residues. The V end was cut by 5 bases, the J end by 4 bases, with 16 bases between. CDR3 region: CASRLRMGPNQPQHF. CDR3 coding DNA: TGCGCCAGCAGATTAAGGATGGGGCCGAATCAGCCCCAGCATTTT. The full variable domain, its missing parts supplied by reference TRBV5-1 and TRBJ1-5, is KAGVTQTPRYLIKTRGQQVTLSCSPISGHRSVSWYQQTPGQGLQFLFEYFSETQRNKGNFPGRFSGRQFSNSRSEMNVSTLELGDSALYLCASRLRMGPNQPQHFGDGTRLSIL.

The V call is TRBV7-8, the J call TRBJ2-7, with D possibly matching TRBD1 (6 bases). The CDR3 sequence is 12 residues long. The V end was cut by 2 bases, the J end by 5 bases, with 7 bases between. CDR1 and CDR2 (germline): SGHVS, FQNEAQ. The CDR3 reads CASSLKGDEQYF. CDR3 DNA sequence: TGTGCCAGCAGCTTAAAGGGGGACGAGCAGTACTTC.